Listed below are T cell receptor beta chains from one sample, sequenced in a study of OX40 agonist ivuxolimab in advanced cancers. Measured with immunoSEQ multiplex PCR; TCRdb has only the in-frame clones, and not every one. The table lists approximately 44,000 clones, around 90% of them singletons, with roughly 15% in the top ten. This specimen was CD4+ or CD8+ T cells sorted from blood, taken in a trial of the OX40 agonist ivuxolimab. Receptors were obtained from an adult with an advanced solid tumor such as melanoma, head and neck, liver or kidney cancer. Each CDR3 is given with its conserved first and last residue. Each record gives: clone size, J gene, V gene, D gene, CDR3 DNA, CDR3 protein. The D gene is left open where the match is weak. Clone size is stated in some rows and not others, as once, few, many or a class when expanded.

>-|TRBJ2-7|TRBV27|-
TGTGCCAGCTCCAGGGTAGCGACGACCTACGAGCAGTACTTC
CASSRVATTYEQYF
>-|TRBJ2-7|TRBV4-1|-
TGCGCCAGCAGCCGAACATCGGGGGCCTACGAGCAGTACTTC
CASSRTSGAYEQYF
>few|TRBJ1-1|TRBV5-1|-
TGCGCCAGCAGCTTGGGTGGGGTCTCGATGAACACTGAAGCTTTCTTT
CASSLGGVSMNTEAFF
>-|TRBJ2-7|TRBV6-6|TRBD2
TGTGCCAGCAGTTTCCTCCGACTAGCGGGAGTGGGCGAGCAGTACTTC
CASSFLRLAGVGEQYF
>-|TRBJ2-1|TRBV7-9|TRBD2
TGTGCCAGCAGCTTAGTAGCGCTAGCGGGTAATGAGCAGTTCTTC
CASSLVALAGNEQFF
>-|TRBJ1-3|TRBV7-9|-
TGTGCCAGCAGCTTATTGGACTCTGGAAACACCATATATTTT
CASSLLDSGNTIYF
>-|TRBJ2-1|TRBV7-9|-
TGTGCCAGCAGCTATGATCAAAGACGTGCCTACAATGAGCAGTTCTTC
CASSYDQRRAYNEQFF
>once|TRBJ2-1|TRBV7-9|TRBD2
TGTGCCAGCAGCCCTGCGGGAGAATTAAATGAGCAGTTCTTC
CASSPAGELNEQFF
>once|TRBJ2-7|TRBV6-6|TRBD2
TGTGCCAGCAGTTACGGGACTAGCGGGAGTTACGAGCAGTACTTC
CASSYGTSGSYEQYF
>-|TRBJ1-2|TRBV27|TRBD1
TGTGCCAGCAGTCCCCGACAGGGATTTGGCTATGGCTACACCTTC
CASSPRQGFGYGYTF
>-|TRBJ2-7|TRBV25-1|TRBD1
TGTGCCAGCAGCTTGACAGGGGGCATCGACGAGCAGTACTTC
CASSLTGGIDEQYF
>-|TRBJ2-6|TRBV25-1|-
TGTGCCAGCAGTGAATCGGGGCCAGTCTCTGGGGCCAACGTCCTGACTTTC
CASSESGPVSGANVLTF
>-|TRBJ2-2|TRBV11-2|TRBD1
TGTGCCAGCAGCTTGGATAGCAGGGGGCTTGACACCGGGGAGCTGTTTTTT
CASSLDSRGLDTGELFF
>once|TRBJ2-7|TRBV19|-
TGTGCCAGTAGTATGGTCGGCCTGGCTCGGGGCGAGCAGTACTTC
CASSMVGLARGEQYF
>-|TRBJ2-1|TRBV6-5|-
TGTGCCAGCAGTTCCAACAATGAGCAGTTCTTC
CASSSNNEQFF
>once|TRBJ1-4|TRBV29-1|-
TGCAGCGTCCTGGCGGGAGAAAAACTGTTTTTT
CSVLAGEKLFF
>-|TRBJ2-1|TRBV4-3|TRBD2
TGCGCCAGCAGCCAAGTCGGACTAGGTTACAATGAGCAGTTCTTC
CASSQVGLGYNEQFF
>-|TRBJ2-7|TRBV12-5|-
TGTGCTAGTGGTTCTAGACTAGTTTACTACGAGCAGTACTTC
CASGSRLVYYEQYF
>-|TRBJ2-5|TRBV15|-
TGTGCCACCAGCCGCCCGGTAGGACTCCTCCAAGAGACCCAGTACTTC
CATSRPVGLLQETQYF
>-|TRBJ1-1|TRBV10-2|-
TGCGCCAGCAGTGAGTCGGTGAGGACTGAAGCTTTCTTT
CASSESVRTEAFF
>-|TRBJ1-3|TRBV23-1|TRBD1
TGCGCCAGCAGTCACCGGGACAGCTCTGGAAACACCATATATTTT
CASSHRDSSGNTIYF
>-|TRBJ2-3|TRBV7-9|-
TGTGCCAGCAGCTTAGCGCAGGGCACAGATACGCAGTATTTT
CASSLAQGTDTQYF